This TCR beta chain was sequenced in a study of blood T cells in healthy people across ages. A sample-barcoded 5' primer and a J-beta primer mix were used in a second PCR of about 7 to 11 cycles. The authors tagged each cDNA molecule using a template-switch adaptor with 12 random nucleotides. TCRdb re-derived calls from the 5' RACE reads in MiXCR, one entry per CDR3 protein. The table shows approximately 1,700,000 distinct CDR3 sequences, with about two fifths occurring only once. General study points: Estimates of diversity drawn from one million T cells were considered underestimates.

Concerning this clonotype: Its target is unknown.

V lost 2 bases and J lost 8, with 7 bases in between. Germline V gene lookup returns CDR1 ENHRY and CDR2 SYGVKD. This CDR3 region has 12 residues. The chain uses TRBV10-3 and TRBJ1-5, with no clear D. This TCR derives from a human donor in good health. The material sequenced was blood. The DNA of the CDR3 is TGTGCCATCAGTGAGAGGGAAGAGCCCCAGCATTTT. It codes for CAISEREEPQHF.